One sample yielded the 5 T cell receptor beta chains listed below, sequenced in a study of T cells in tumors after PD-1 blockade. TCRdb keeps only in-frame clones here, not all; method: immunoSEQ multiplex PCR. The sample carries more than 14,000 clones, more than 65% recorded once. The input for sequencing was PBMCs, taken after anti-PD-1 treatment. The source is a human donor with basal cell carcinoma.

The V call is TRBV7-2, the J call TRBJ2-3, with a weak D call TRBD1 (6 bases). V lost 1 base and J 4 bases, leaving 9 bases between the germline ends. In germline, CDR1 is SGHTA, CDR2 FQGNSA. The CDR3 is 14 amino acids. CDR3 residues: CASSLEQGPDTQYF. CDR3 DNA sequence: TGTGCCAGCAGCTTAGAACAGGGTCCAGATACGCAGTATTTT. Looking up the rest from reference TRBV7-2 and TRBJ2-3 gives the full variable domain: GAGVSQSPSNKVTEKGKDVELRCDPISGHTALYWYRQSLGQGLEFLIYFQGNSAPDKSGLPSDRFSAERTGGSVSTLTIQRTQQEDSAVYLCASSLEQGPDTQYFGPGTRLTVL.

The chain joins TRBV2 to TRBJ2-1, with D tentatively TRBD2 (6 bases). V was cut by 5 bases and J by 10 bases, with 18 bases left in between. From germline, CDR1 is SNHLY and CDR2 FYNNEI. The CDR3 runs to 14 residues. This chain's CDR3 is CASSPVGGSGEQFF. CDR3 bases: TGTGCCAGCAGTCCGGTGGGAGGTAGCGGCGAGCAGTTCTTC.

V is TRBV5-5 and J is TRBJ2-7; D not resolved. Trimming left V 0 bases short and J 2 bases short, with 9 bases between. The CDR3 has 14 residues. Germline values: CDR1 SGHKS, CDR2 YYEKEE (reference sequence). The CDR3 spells CASSLAAGAYEQYF. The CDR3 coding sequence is TGTGCCAGCAGCTTGGCGGCTGGAGCCTACGAGCAGTACTTC.

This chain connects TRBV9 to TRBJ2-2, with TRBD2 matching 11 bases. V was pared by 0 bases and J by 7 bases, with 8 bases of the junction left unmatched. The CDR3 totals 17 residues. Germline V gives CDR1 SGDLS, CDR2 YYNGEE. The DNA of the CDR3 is TGTGCCAGCAGCGTAGCTGGGCTAGCGGGGGGCTACGGGGAGCTGTTTTTT. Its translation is CASSVAGLAGGYGELFF.

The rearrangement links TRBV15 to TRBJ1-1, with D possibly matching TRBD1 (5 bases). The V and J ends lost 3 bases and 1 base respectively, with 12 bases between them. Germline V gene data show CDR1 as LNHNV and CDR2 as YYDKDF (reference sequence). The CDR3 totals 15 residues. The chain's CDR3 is CATSRGGRWNTEAFF. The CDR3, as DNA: TGTGCCACCAGCAGGGGGGGACGGTGGAACACTGAAGCTTTCTTT. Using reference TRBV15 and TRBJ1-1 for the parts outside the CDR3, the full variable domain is DAMVIQNPRYQVTQFGKPVTLSCSQTLNHNVMYWYQQKSSQAPKLLFHYYDKDFNNEADTPDNFQSRRPNTSFCFLDIRSPGLGDTAMYLCATSRGGRWNTEAFFGQGTRLTVV.